This T cell receptor (beta chain) appears in the sequencing data of a study of T cell repertoires in cytomegalovirus infection. As for the study in general: Recently identified HLA-C-restricted CMV epitopes and well-studied HLA-B-restricted CMV epitopes were used by the study. The public TCR beta signatures pointed to both CMV infection and matching HLA type. Findings and limits, study-wide: CMV-specific TCR beta clonotypes restricted by HLA-C were the ones dominating the ex vivo response.

MiXCR, applied by TCRdb to the reads, yields one record per CDR3 protein. The sample yields over 250,000 distinct CDR3 sequences, roughly a fifth seen once. V was pared by 8 bases and J by 2 bases, with 14 bases between. This CDR3 has 14 amino acids. Germline V lookup: CDR1 SNHLY, CDR2 FYNNEI. In this sample, this clonotype turned up a few times. Its antigen is as yet unknown. This TCR was sampled from a human donor in good health (CMV status not recorded). Some clones in this sample may be carry-over from other donors' samples. This chain joins TRBV2 and TRBJ2-3, with D perhaps TRBD2 (6 bases). The sequenced sample was cultured PBMCs, obtained from culture after CMV antigen stimulation. The CDR3 loop is CASVEDYSTDTQYF. The CDR3 nucleotides read TGTGCCAGCGTCGAGGACTATTCCACAGATACGCAGTATTTT.